The T cell receptor (beta chain) under discussion was sequenced for a study of cytomegalovirus exposure and HLA in healthy donors. The CDR3 runs to 14 residues. V was clipped by 7 bases and J by 6 bases, with 16 bases between them. The germline gives CDR1 WSHSY, CDR2 SAAADI. General study points: Earlier analysis found most TCR beta V segments productive about 90% or about 30% of the time. Association of a missense DCLRE1C variant with TCR beta V- and J-gene trimming was reported in a later analysis. The authors later found HLA-associated TCR beta chains more clonally expanded than equally common others.

The donors gave bone marrow, and they were healthy. This clone was counted a few times. The target antigen is unknown. Researchers ran the PCR with 60 Vbeta and 13 Jbeta primers. Clones were sequenced by immunoSEQ multiplex PCR, and TCRdb holds only the in-frame ones, with some missing. Among 130,000 or so clones, 50% to 75% were seen once, and the ten largest hold about 2.6%. This rearrangement joins TRBV10-2 to TRBJ1-5; the D is unclear. Material for sequencing was PBMCs. The TCR comes from a woman between 40 and 50 years old in good health and CMV-seronegative. The CDR3 DNA reads TGCGCCAGCACCCCGCTCGAGGAGGGTCAGCCCCAGCATTTT. This translates into CASTPLEEGQPQHF.